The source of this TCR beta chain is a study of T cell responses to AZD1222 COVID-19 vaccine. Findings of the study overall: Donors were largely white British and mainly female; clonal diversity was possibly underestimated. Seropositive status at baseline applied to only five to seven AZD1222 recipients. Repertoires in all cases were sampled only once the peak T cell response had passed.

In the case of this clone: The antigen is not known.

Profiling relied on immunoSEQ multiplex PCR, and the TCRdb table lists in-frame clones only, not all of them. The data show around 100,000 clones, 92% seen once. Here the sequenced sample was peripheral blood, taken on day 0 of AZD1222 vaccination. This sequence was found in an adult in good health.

CDR3 in amino acids: CASSLQTGTRSGNTIYF. The CDR3 DNA reads TGTGCCAGCAGCTTACAAACAGGAACTCGGTCTGGAAACACCATATATTTT. V usage is TRBV7-2 and J usage is TRBJ1-3, with a possible D match to TRBD1 (5 bases). V lost 2 bases, J lost 1 base, and 15 bases lay in between. Germline CDR1 reads SGHTA; CDR2 reads FQGNSA. CDR3 size: 17 residues.